A single sample is the source of the 24 T cell receptor beta chains below, sequenced in a study of T cell clonality in common variable immunodeficiency. Measured with immunoSEQ multiplex PCR; TCRdb has only the in-frame clones, and not every one. The profile covers tens of thousands of clones, none occurring a single time. Sample: peripheral blood mononuclear cells. These receptors came from a person aged 18 to 70 in good health.

In its sample, this clone was seen many times. The read is 3 residues too short to cover the CDR3 end, so that end is filled in from the germline J gene. The chain links TRBV6-1 to TRBJ2-6, with 13 bases aligning to TRBD2. Germline lookup yields CDR1 MNHNS and CDR2 SASEGT. The CDR3 sequence is 16 residues long. Trimming took 4 bases from V and 3 from J; bases not matched to a gene: 0. Partial CDR3 DNA: TGTGCCAGCAGTGGGACTAGCGGGAGTGGGGCCAACGTC. It codes for CASSGTSGSGANV. In full, the CDR3 is CASSGTSGSGANVLTF.

This clone was counted ten times or more. With the read ending 3 residues before the CDR3 end, the germline J gene is used to fill in that end. The chain joins TRBV13 to TRBJ2-2; perhaps D is TRBD1 or TRBD2 (6 bases each). The CDR3 totals 16 residues. Deletions cut 5 bases from V and 6 bases from J, with 19 bases between. Germline CDR1 and CDR2: PRHDT and FYEKMQ (reference sequence). CDR3 sequence reads: CASSEQGGAGSGELFF. The part of the CDR3 DNA that was read is TGTGCCAGCAGCGAACAGGGTGGGGCGGGATCCGGGGAG.

Many counts were recorded for this clone. Read coverage stops 3 residues before the CDR3 terminus; the germline J gene supplies the remainder. This chain uses TRBV7-3 with TRBJ1-4; 8 bases are shared with TRBD1. The CDR3 covers 17 residues. Germline V gene lookup returns CDR1 SGHTA and CDR2 FQGTGA. J gave up 3 bases and V 0 bases, and 6 bases lay outside the gene matches. The CDR3 spells CASSLTGRGLANEKLFF. The sequenced part of the CDR3 DNA is TGTGCCAGCAGCTTAACGGGCAGGGGGCTAGCTAATGAAAAA.

This clone has at least ten counts. The CDR3 extends 3 residues past the end of the read, so its final part is completed from the germline J gene. V gene TRBV5-1 combines with J gene TRBJ1-5, with D perhaps TRBD1 (5 bases). CDR1 is SGHRS and CDR2 is YFSETQ in the germline V gene. This CDR3 comprises 15 residues. The DNA read from the CDR3 is TGCGCCAGCAGCTTGGGGGGGACTCCCAAGAGACCC. Translated, it gives CASSLGGTPKRP. In full, the CDR3 reads CASSLGGTPKRPQHF.

This clone was seen at least ten times. The read ends 3 residues before the CDR3 terminus; that terminus is restored from the germline J gene. The chain employs TRBV19 and TRBJ2-7; 10 bases align to TRBD1. Per the germline V gene, CDR1 is LNHDA and CDR2 is SQIVND (reference sequence). This CDR3 has 17 amino acids. Trimming took 5 bases from V and 6 from J; bases not matched to a gene: 16. The CDR3 protein is CASSPRAGTGASGEQYF. The CDR3 bases that were read are TGTGCCAGTAGTCCCAGAGCCGGGACAGGGGCTTCTGGCGAG.

This clone was counted at least ten times. The read ends 3 residues early relative to the CDR3; the germline J gene fills the gap. This chain connects TRBV9 to TRBJ2-5, with 9 bases lining up with TRBD1. J gave up 4 bases and V 4 bases, and 11 bases lay outside the gene matches. The CDR3 runs 16 residues. Germline V gene data show CDR1 as SGDLS and CDR2 as YYNGEE. The CDR3 is CASSLGDRERGETQYF. CDR3 bases read: TGTGCCAGCAGCCTTGGGGACAGGGAAAGGGGAGAGACC.

This clone has a count of ten or more. The CDR3 end is not reached by the read, which stops 3 residues before it; the germline J gene fills it in. The chain has TRBV19 and TRBJ2-1; maybe TRBD1 (5 bases). The CDR3 extends over 15 amino acids. Germline loops: CDR1 LNHDA, CDR2 SQIVND (reference sequence). V lost 3 bases and J 8 bases, leaving 17 bases between the germline ends. CDR3 sequence: CASSISEGAGYEQFF. CDR3 DNA, as far as it was read: TGTGCCAGTAGTATCTCGGAAGGGGCCGGGTATGAG. The entire variable domain, with the rest obtained from reference TRBV19 and TRBJ2-1, is as follows: DGGITQSPKYLFRKEGQNVTLSCEQNLNHDAMYWYRQDPGQGLRLIYYSQIVNDFQKGDIAEGYSVSREKKESFPLTVTSAQKNPTAFYLCASSISEGAGYEQFFGPGTRLTVL.

This clone has a count of ten or more. The read is 3 residues too short to cover the CDR3 end, so that end is filled in from the germline J gene. The V call is TRBV15, the J call TRBJ2-2; D is perhaps TRBD2 (6 bases). V was shortened by 5 bases and J by 1 base, with 8 bases between the two germline ends. CDR3 length: 14 residues. The germline gives CDR1 LNHNV, CDR2 YYDKDF (reference sequence). CDR3 in amino acids: CATSHGGNTGELFF. Partial CDR3 DNA: TGTGCCACCAGCCACGGGGGGAACACCGGGGAG.

This clone was seen repeatedly, ten times or more. The CDR3 end lies 3 residues beyond the end of the read and is filled in from the germline J gene. This chain uses TRBV5-4 with TRBJ2-2, with TRBD1 matching 9 bases. The length of the CDR3 is 15 residues. The V and J ends lost 0 bases and 3 bases, in that order; junction bases with no gene match: 0. From germline, CDR1 is SGHNT and CDR2 YYREEE (reference sequence). This chain's CDR3 is CASSLGTGDTGELFF. The covered CDR3 bases are TGTGCCAGCAGCTTGGGGACAGGGGACACCGGGGAG.

This clone was seen at least ten times. With the read ending 3 residues before the CDR3 end, the germline J gene is used to fill in that end. The rearrangement links TRBV7-3 to TRBJ2-2, with D perhaps TRBD1 or TRBD2 (6 bases each). The germline V gene has CDR1 SGHTA and CDR2 FQGTGA. The CDR3 consists of 15 residues. Trimming cost V 5 bases and J 3 bases, with 13 bases left between them. The DNA read from the CDR3 is TGTGCCAGCAGCCCGGAGGGACATTACACCGGGGAG. This codes for CASSPEGHYTGE. Given in full, the CDR3 is CASSPEGHYTGELFF.

This clone was detected many times. The read ends 3 residues early relative to the CDR3; the germline J gene fills the gap. V and J are TRBV29-1 and TRBJ2-5; D is undetermined. Germline lookup yields CDR1 SQVTM and CDR2 ANQGSEA. V was trimmed by 3 bases and J by 6 bases, leaving 11 bases between them. The CDR3 totals 12 residues. The DNA read from the CDR3 is TGCAGCGTTGATCCCTACTCTAAGACC. Translation gives CSVDPYSKT. The full-length CDR3 reads as CSVDPYSKTQYF.

This clone occurred many times. Read coverage stops 3 residues before the CDR3 terminus; the germline J gene supplies the remainder. V gene TRBV19 combines with J gene TRBJ2-7; D might be TRBD2 (6 bases). Germline loops: CDR1 LNHDA, CDR2 SQIVND (reference sequence). The CDR3 sequence is 14 residues long. V was trimmed by 5 bases and J by 0 bases, leaving 11 bases between them. The part of the CDR3 DNA that was read is TGTGCCAGTAGTTTTAGCGGTAGCTCCTACGAG. Translated: CASSFSGSSYE. The entire CDR3 is CASSFSGSSYEQYF.

This clone occurred many times. Coverage ceases 3 residues before the CDR3 finishes, and the germline J gene fills in the end. The rearrangement joins TRBV5-1 to TRBJ2-1; the match to TRBD2 covers 7 bases. This CDR3 contains 15 residues. The ends lost 4 bases at V and 5 bases at J; junction bases unmatched: 9. CDR1 and CDR2 from the germline V gene are SGHRS and YFSETQ. The chain's CDR3 is CASSALGSGNNEQFF. The sequenced part of the CDR3 DNA is TGCGCCAGCAGCGCATTGGGGAGCGGGAACAATGAG.

This clone was recorded a few times. Coverage ceases 3 residues before the CDR3 finishes, and the germline J gene fills in the end. V usage is TRBV11-2 and J usage is TRBJ2-2; D perhaps matches TRBD1 (6 bases). V lost 5 bases to trimming and J lost 1 base, with 11 bases between them. The V gene's germline CDR1 is SGHAT and CDR2 FQNNGV. The CDR3 extends over 15 amino acids. The sequenced part of the CDR3 DNA is TGTGCCAGCAGCAAACCGGGACAGAACACCGGGGAG. This sequence encodes CASSKPGQNTGE. The entire CDR3 protein is CASSKPGQNTGELFF.

This clone was recorded many times. The DNA ends 3 residues before the CDR3 does, and the rest of the CDR3 is filled in from the germline J gene. The chain employs TRBV28 and TRBJ2-7; 7 bases map to TRBD2. Trimming removed 3 bases from V and 4 bases from J; junction bases left unmatched: 6. The CDR3 has 14 amino acids. The V gene's germline CDR1 is MDHEN and CDR2 SYDVKM. The sequenced part of the CDR3 DNA is TGTGCCAGCAGTTTTGGCAGGGAGGGGTACGAG. Translated: CASSFGREGYE. The entire CDR3 protein reads CASSFGREGYEQYF.

In its sample, this clone was seen many times. The missing CDR3 end, 3 residues past where the read stops, is filled in from the germline J gene. The V gene is TRBV4-2, the J gene TRBJ2-2; 11 bases match TRBD1. Germline lookup yields CDR1 LGHNA and CDR2 YNFKEQ. After removal of 4 bases from V and 5 bases from J, the junction contained 9 bases not matched to a gene. CDR3 length: 17 residues. The DNA read from the CDR3 is TGTGCCAGCAGCCGAGGGACAGGGGGGGTAGAGACCGGGGAG. Encoded protein: CASSRGTGGVETGE. The full CDR3 protein reads CASSRGTGGVETGELFF.

This clone was counted at least ten times. The DNA ends 3 residues before the CDR3 does, and the rest of the CDR3 is filled in from the germline J gene. This rearrangement joins TRBV2 to TRBJ2-3, with D perhaps matching TRBD2 (6 bases). The V gene lost 4 bases and the J gene lost 6 bases, with 23 bases spanning the gap. The germline V gene encodes CDR1 SNHLY and CDR2 FYNNEI. The CDR3 is 17 amino acids. The CDR3 here is CASSGLVEGGIGDTQYF. The CDR3 bases that were read are TGTGCCAGCAGTGGGTTGGTTGAGGGCGGGATAGGGGATACG. Together with reference TRBV2 and TRBJ2-3, the CDR3 gives the full variable domain: EPEVTQTPSHQVTQMGQEVILRCVPISNHLYFYWYRQILGQKVEFLVSFYNNEISEKSEIFDDQFSVERPDGSNFTLKIRSTKLEDSAMYFCASSGLVEGGIGDTQYFGPGTRLTVL.

This clone was counted at least ten times. The sequence runs out 3 residues before the end of the CDR3; the remainder is reconstructed from the germline J gene. The gene calls are TRBV19 and TRBJ2-2, with TRBD2 matching 12 bases. J was trimmed by 1 base and V by 7 bases; bases with no gene match: 1. The length of the CDR3 is 15 residues. In germline, CDR1 is LNHDA, CDR2 SQIVND (reference sequence). CDR3 protein: CASKGLAGNTGELFF. The DNA read from the CDR3 is TGTGCCAGTAAGGGACTAGCGGGGAACACCGGGGAG.

This clone was picked up many times. The read terminates 3 residues ahead of where the CDR3 ends, so the germline J gene completes it. J is TRBJ2-3 and V is TRBV29-1; 12 positions agree with TRBD2. Per the germline V gene, CDR1 is SQVTM and CDR2 is ANQGSEA. After removal of 6 bases from V and 2 bases from J, the junction contained 3 bases not matched to a gene. This CDR3 region has 14 residues. The part of the CDR3 DNA that was read is TGCAGCGTCGGACTAGCGGGACACACAGATACG. Translated: CSVGLAGHTDT. The whole CDR3 sequence is CSVGLAGHTDTQYF.

In its sample, this clone was seen many times. The read terminates 3 residues before the CDR3 end, so the remaining end is supplied by the germline J gene. The rearrangement uses TRBV5-1 and TRBJ1-4; possible D gene TRBD1, 5 bases. Per the germline V gene, CDR1 is SGHRS and CDR2 is YFSETQ. The CDR3 runs 15 residues. The V gene lost 3 bases and the J gene lost 8 bases, with 17 bases spanning the gap. CDR3 bases read: TGCGCCAGCAGCTATGATGGACAAGGGAGGGAAAAA. This translates into CASSYDGQGREK. The full CDR3 sequence reads CASSYDGQGREKLFF.

At least ten counts were recorded for this clone. The read terminates 3 residues ahead of where the CDR3 ends, so the germline J gene completes it. The chain has TRBV7-3 and TRBJ2-2; D perhaps matches TRBD2 (6 bases). In germline, CDR1 is SGHTA, CDR2 FQGTGA. The length of the CDR3 is 16 residues. Trimming cost V 3 bases and J 2 bases, with 13 bases left between them. The sequenced CDR3 bases are TGTGCCAGCAGCTTTGGGGGGACGGATAACACCGGGGAG. Amino acids: CASSFGGTDNTGE. In full, the CDR3 is CASSFGGTDNTGELFF.

This clone has a count of ten or more. The sequence runs out 3 residues before the end of the CDR3; the remainder is reconstructed from the germline J gene. The chain carries TRBV7-2 and TRBJ2-7; TRBD1 agrees at 9 bases. V trimming: 3 bases; J trimming: 2 bases; junction bases outside the gene matches: 2. The germline V gene encodes CDR1 SGHTA and CDR2 FQGNSA. This CDR3 is 14 amino acids long. The CDR3 bases that were read are TGTGCCAGCAGCTTGACAGGGGGAACCTACGAG. Encoded protein: CASSLTGGTYE. The whole CDR3 reads CASSLTGGTYEQYF.

In its sample, this clone was seen many times. The sequence runs out 3 residues before the end of the CDR3; the remainder is reconstructed from the germline J gene. The V gene is TRBV4-2, the J gene TRBJ1-1; the match to TRBD1 covers 10 bases. The trim removed 0 bases at V and 0 bases at J, leaving 10 bases unmatched. Germline lookup yields CDR1 LGHNA and CDR2 YNFKEQ. The CDR3 consists of 19 residues. The CDR3 loop reads CASSQDPTGGRLMNTEAFF. The sequenced CDR3 bases are TGTGCCAGCAGCCAAGATCCGACAGGGGGCCGACTCATGAACACTGAA.

This clone was counted at least ten times. The CDR3 is cut off 3 residues early in the read; its end comes from the germline J gene. The V gene is TRBV30, the J gene TRBJ1-3, with D maybe TRBD1 (5 bases). Germline CDR1 reads GTSNPN; CDR2 reads SVGIG (reference sequence). This CDR3 is built from 14 residues. Between the trimmed V and J ends, which lost 8 bases and 4 bases, there was a span of 18 bases. CDR3: CAAHTQGGGNTIYF. The sequenced part of the CDR3 DNA is TGTGCCGCTCATACCCAGGGAGGCGGAAACACC.